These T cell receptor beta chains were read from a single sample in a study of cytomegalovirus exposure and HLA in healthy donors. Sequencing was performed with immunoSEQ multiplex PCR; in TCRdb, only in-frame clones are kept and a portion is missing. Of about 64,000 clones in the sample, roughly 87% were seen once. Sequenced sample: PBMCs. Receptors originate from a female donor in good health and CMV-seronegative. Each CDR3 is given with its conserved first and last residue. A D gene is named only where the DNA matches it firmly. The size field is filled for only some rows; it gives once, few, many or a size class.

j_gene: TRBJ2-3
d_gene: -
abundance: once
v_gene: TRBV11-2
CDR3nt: TGTGCCAGCAGCCAAACCTCCTCTAGCGCCACAAGCACAGATACGCAGTATTTT
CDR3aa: CASSQTSSSATSTDTQYF

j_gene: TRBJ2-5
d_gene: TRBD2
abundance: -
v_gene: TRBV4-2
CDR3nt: TGTGCCAGCAGCCAAGGGACTAGCGGGTCTGGGGAGACCCAGTACTTC
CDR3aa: CASSQGTSGSGETQYF

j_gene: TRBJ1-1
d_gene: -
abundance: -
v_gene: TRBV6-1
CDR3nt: TGTGCCAGCAGTGAATACGAGGCTGGGACTGAAGCTTTCTTT
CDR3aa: CASSEYEAGTEAFF

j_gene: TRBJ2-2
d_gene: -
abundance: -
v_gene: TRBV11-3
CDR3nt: TGTGCCAGCAGCTTGAGGCCCGGGGAGCTGTTTTTT
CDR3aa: CASSLRPGELFF

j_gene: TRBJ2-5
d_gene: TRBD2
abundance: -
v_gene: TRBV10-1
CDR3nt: TGCGCCAGCAGTGACGGCGGGGGGGCTCGGAAGACCCAGTACTTC
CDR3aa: CASSDGGGARKTQYF

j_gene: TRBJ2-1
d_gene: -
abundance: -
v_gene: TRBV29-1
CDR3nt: TGCAGCGTTGACCTGGGTTGGGGAGCGGACCAATTCGGGCAGTTCTTC
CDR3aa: CSVDLGWGADQFGQFF

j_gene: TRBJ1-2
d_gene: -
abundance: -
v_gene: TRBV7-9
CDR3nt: TGTTCCAGCAGCTACAGTAGCTATGGCTACACCTTC
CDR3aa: CSSSYSSYGYTF

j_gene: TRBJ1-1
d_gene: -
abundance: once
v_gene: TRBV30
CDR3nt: TGTGCCTGGAGGCCCTCCCGAGGGAACACTGAAGCTTTCTTT
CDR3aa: CAWRPSRGNTEAFF

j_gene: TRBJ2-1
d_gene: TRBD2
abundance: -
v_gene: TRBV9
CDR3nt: TGTGCCAGCAGCGTAGGGACTAGCGGTGCCTACAATGAGCAGTTCTTC
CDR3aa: CASSVGTSGAYNEQFF

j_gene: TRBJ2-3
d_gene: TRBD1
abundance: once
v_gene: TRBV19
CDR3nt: TGTGCCAGTAGTATCCGACAGGGAGCAGATACGCAGTATTTT
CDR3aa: CASSIRQGADTQYF

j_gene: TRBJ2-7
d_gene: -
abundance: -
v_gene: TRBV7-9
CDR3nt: TGTGCCAGCAGCAAACCATCGGAGGGGTCCTACGAGCAGTACTTC
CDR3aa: CASSKPSEGSYEQYF

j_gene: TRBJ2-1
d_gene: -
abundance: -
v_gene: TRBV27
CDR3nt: TGTGCCAGCCAGGAGCGGCCCTACAATGAGCAGTTCTTC
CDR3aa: CASQERPYNEQFF

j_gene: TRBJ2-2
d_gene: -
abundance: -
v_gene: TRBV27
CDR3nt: TGTGCCAGCAGTTTATCGACGGGGGCGAACACCGGGGAGCTGTTTTTT
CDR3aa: CASSLSTGANTGELFF

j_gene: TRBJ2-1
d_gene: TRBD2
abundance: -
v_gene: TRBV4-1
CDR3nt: TGCGCCAGCAGCCAAACCTCAGCGGGGGGATACAATGAGCAGTTCTTC
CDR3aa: CASSQTSAGGYNEQFF

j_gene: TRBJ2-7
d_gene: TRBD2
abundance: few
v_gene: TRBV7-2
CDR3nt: TGTGCCAGCAGCGCTCCTAGCGGGGGGGTATACGAGCAGTACTTC
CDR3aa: CASSAPSGGVYEQYF

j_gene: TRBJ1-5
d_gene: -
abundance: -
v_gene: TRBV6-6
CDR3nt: TGTGCCAGCAGTTACTGGGAGGGCAATCAGCCCCAGCATTTT
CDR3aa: CASSYWEGNQPQHF

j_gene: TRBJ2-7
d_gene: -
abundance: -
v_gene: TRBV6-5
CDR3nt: TGTGCCAGCAGTCCCAGGAACTACGAGCAGTACTTC
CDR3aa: CASSPRNYEQYF

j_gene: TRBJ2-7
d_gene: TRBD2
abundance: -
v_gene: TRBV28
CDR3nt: TGTGCCAGCAGCCAGGCTAGCGGGAGGCTTAACGAGCAGTACTTC
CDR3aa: CASSQASGRLNEQYF

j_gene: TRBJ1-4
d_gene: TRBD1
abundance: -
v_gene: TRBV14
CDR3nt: TGTGCCAGCAGCCTACGGACAGGGGGGAATGAAAAACTGTTTTTT
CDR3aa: CASSLRTGGNEKLFF

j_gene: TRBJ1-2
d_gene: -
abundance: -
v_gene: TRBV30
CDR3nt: TGTGCCTGGAGTGAAGACAAAAGTAAGGGCTACACCTTC
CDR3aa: CAWSEDKSKGYTF

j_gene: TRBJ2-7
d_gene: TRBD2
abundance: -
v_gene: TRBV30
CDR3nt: TGTGCCTGGAGTGTACCGGGACTAGCGGGGTCCTACGAGCAGTACTTC
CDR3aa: CAWSVPGLAGSYEQYF

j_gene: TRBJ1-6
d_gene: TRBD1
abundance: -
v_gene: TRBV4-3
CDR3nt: TGCGCCAGCAGCCACCGGACAGGGGATAATTCACCCCTCCACTTT
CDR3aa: CASSHRTGDNSPLHF

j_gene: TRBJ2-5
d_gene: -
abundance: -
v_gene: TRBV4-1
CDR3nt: TGCGCCAGCAGCCAAGGCCTTGGGAGGAAAGAAGGGACCCAGTACTTC
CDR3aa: CASSQGLGRKEGTQYF

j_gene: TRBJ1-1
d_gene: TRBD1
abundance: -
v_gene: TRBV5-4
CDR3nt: TGTGCCAGCAGCTTCACTCGTGGACAGGGGCATGTTCGGACTGAAGCTTTCTTT
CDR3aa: CASSFTRGQGHVRTEAFF

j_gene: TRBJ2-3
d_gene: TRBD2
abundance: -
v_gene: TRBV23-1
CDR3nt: TGCGCCAGTAGACCTAGCGGGGCGATCACAGATACGCAGTATTTT
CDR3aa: CASRPSGAITDTQYF

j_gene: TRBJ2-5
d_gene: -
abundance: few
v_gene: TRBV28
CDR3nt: TGTGCCAGCAGTTTAGGCACAGGGTCTCAAGAGACCCAGTACTTC
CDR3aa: CASSLGTGSQETQYF

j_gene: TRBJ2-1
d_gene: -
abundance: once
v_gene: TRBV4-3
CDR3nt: TGCGCCAGCAGATCGGGAGTATCCCCCTACAATGAGCAGTTCTTC
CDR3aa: CASRSGVSPYNEQFF

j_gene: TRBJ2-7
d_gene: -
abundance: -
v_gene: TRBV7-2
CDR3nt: TGTGCCAGCAGCCGCTCTCTGGCGGTAGAAAGCTCCTACGAGCAGTACTTC
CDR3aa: CASSRSLAVESSYEQYF

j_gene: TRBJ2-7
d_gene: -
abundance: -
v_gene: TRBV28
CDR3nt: TGTGCCAGCAGTTTTCTACCAAACTCCTACGAGCAGTACTTC
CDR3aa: CASSFLPNSYEQYF

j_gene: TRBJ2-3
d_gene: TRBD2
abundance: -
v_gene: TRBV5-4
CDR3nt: TGTGCCAGCAGCTTCCGACTAGCGGGTTCGCGGGGGGATACGCAGTATTTT
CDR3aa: CASSFRLAGSRGDTQYF

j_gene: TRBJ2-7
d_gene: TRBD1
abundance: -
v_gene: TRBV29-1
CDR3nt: TGCAGCGTCATGACAGGGTCGACCTACGAGCAGTACTTC
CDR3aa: CSVMTGSTYEQYF

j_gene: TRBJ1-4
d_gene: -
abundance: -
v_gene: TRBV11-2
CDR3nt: TGTGCCAGCAGATTCAGGACAACTAATGAAAAACTGTTTTTT
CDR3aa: CASRFRTTNEKLFF

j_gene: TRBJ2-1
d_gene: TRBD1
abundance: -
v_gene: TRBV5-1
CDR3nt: TGCGCCAGCAGCTTGGGGACAGGTCGTTCCTACAATGAGCAGTTCTTC
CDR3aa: CASSLGTGRSYNEQFF

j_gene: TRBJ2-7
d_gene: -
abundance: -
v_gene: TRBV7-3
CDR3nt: TGTGCCAGCAGCCCAGGACAAACCCTCTACGAGCAGTACTTC
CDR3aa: CASSPGQTLYEQYF

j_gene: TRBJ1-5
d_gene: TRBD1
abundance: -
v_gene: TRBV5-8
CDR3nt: TGTGCCAGCAGCTCTGGACAGGGGCGCAATCAGCCCCAGCATTTT
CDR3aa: CASSSGQGRNQPQHF

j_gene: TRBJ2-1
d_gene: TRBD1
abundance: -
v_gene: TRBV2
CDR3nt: TGTGCCTCATACAGGGGGCAAGGACTACCCTCGAGTACAGATGAGCAGTTCTTC
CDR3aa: CASYRGQGLPSSTDEQFF

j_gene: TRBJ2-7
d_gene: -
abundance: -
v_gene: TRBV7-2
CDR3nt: TGTGCCAGCAGCTTAGGAGGGCCGCGGAACGAGCAGTACTTC
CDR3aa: CASSLGGPRNEQYF

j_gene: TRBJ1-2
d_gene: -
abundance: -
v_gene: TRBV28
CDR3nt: TGTGCCAGCTCCATACTGCTCTCTGGCTACACCTTC
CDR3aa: CASSILLSGYTF

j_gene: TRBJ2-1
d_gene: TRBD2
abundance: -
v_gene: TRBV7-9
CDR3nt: TGTGCCAGCAGCTTAGGGGGGGGACTAGCGGGAGAGCGGGAGCAGTTCTTC
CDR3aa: CASSLGGGLAGEREQFF

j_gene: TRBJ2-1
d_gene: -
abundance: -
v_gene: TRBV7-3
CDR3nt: TGTGCCAGCAGCTCCCCCGGTGGTGAGCAGTTCTTC
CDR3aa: CASSSPGGEQFF

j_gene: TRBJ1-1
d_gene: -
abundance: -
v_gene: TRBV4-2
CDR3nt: TGTGCCAGCGGAGGGTGGAACACTGAAGCTTTCTTT
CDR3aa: CASGGWNTEAFF

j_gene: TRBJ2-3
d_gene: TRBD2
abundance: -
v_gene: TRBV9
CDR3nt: TGTGCCAGCAGCGTAGACGGCTCGGCGGGGGGGATGGCAGATACGCAGTATTTT
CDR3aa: CASSVDGSAGGMADTQYF

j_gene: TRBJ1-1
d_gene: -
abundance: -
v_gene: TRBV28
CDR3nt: TGTGCCAGCAGTTTCCTCAGGGGCACTGAAGCTTTCTTT
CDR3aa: CASSFLRGTEAFF

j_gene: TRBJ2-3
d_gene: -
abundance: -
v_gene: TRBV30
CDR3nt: TGTGCCTGGAATAACGTGGAGAGCACAGATACGCAGTATTTT
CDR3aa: CAWNNVESTDTQYF

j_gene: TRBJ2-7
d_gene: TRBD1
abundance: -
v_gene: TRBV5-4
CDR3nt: TGTGCCAGCAGCTTGGGTATCGGGACAGCCTACGAGCAGTACTTC
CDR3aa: CASSLGIGTAYEQYF

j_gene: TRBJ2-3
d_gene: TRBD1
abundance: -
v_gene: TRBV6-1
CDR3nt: TGTGCCAGCAGACAACAGGGGGGACGCACAGATACGCAGTATTTT
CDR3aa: CASRQQGGRTDTQYF

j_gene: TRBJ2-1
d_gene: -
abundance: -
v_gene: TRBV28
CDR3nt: TGTGCCAGCAGTCCGGGGACTGTCTACAATGAGCAGTTCTTC
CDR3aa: CASSPGTVYNEQFF

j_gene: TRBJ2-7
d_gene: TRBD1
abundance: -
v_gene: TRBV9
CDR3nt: TGTGCCAGCAGCGTAGGGACAGGGAACTACGAGCAGTACTTC
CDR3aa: CASSVGTGNYEQYF

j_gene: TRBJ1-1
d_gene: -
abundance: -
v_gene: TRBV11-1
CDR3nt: TGTGCCAGCAGCTTAACGGAGGGGACTGAAGCTTTCTTT
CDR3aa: CASSLTEGTEAFF

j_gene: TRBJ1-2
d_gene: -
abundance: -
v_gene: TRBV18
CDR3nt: TGTGCCAGCTCACCGACCCAAGAGGTACAATCTGGCTACACCTTC
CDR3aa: CASSPTQEVQSGYTF

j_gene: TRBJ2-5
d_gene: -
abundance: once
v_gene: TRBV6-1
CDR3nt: TGTGCCAGCAGTGAAGCGGCAACTAGCTTCGAGACCCAGTACTTC
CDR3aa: CASSEAATSFETQYF

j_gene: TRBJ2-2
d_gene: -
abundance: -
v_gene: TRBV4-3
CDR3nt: TGCGCCAGCAGCCAAGAGGCCCCGGGGACAACCCATAACACCGGGGAGCTGTTTTTT
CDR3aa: CASSQEAPGTTHNTGELFF